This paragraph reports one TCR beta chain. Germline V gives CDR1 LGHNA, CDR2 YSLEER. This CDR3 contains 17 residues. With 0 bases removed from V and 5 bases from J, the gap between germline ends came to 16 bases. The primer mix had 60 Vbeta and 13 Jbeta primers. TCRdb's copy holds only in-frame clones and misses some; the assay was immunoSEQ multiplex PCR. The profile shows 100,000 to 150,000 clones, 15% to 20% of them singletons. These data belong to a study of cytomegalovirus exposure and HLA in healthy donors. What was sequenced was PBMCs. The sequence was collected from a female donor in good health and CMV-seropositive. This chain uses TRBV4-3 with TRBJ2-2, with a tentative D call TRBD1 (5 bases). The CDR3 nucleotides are TGCGCCAGCAGCCAAGATCTCAAGGGGCTTGGAACCGGGGAGCTGTTTTTT. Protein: CASSQDLKGLGTGELFF.